The clone carrying this T cell receptor beta chain was detected only a few times. The target antigen is unknown. Per germline, CDR1 MGHRA and CDR2 YSYEKL. This CDR3 has 15 residues. The second PCR ran roughly 6 to 11 cycles with a sample-barcoded 5' primer and J-beta primers. A single record per CDR3 protein comes from TCRdb applying MiXCR to the 5' RACE reads. The sample has fewer than 1,200,000 distinct CDR3 sequences; under 30% are singletons. The data belong to a study of blood T cells in healthy people across ages. Study findings and constraints: The study found TCR beta diversity correlated strongly with naive T cell percentage.

The same sample was also used in a study of T cells of mothers and their children. From that study: A few healthy Caucasian mothers served as donors, and their six children did as well. Related mother-child pairs showed slightly higher but non-significant overlap than unrelated pairs. Evidence of persistent microchimeric T cell clones was absent.

The chain recombines TRBV4-1 with TRBJ2-5, with D perhaps TRBD1 or TRBD2 (5 bases each). The tail of the sequence fits TRBJ2-1 better, so the J call may be wrong. The sample was blood. This receptor was obtained from a girl aged 2 to 10 in good health. DNA for the CDR3: TGCGCCAGCAGCCAAGATTCTGGGACCCCCAATGAGCAGTTCTTC. Translated: CASSQDSGTPNEQFF.